This TCR beta chain was found in a study of cytomegalovirus exposure and HLA in healthy donors (dated by TCRdb to 2017 to 2019). About the investigation overall: In an earlier analysis of some 610 of the donors, 250 to 300 Gb of sequence data and roughly 100 million unique TCR beta sequences from about 190 million T cells were reported. An early release that covered several hundred HLA-typed donors contained about 300 gigabases of sequencing data and 85 million to 100 million unique TCR sequences. Of the roughly 410 genotyped donors, roughly 80% were placed in the genetic ancestry cluster associated with self-reported Caucasian donors. The study was designed to test whether signatures of past pathogen exposure could be identified by cataloging public T cell receptors. Using immunosequencing, the study profiled T cell repertoires from 666 subjects and related those repertoires to cytomegalovirus serostatus. A separate validation cohort of approximately 120 different subjects was used in addition to the roughly 670-subject first cohort. To predict cytomegalovirus infection status, the study brought together high-throughput TCR immunosequencing, statistical association of individual TCRs with disease status, and machine learning. A later analysis re-analyzed previously published TCR beta repertoires from 550 to 700 donors and added high-resolution HLA genotyping to study TCR occurrence patterns. The later analysis used no new phenotypic data to find candidate immune exposures, relying instead on TCR beta sequences and their occurrence across donors. To decide whether each TCR beta V gene segment behaved as functional or pseudogenic, an earlier analysis of fewer than 750 of the donors relied on high-throughput TCR beta sequencing. Donor age, sex, ethnicity and CMV serostatus were collected together with the repertoire data. A later genetic analysis took genome-wide SNP genotypes for about 65% of the 666 donors and used that subset as a discovery cohort. Every repertoire in the discovery cohort had been generated on one and the same sequencing platform. Both class I and class II loci were covered by HLA typing, at four-digit resolution. The number of typed donors differed by locus: 629-630 for A, B, C, DRB1 and DQB1; approximately 520 for DQA1; around 580 for DPA1; and some 450 for DPB1. Because of strong linkage in the cohort, four to six DR-DQ haplotypes were treated as single units for association and clustering. Among a few hundred genotyped donors of the cohort, an average of approximately 250,000 unique TCR beta nucleotide sequences were sequenced per donor, around 18% of them non-productive. Beyond this particular receptor, the publication reports: V-gene and J-gene trimming of TCR beta chains was associated with a missense DCLRE1C variant in a later genetic analysis, and the association was replicated in an independent cohort. A further reported finding was that TCR beta sequences accurately predicted the HLA-A and HLA-B alleles for most subjects in the first cohort. At a false discovery rate of 0.05, a later analysis linked about 17,000 TCR beta sequences to specific HLA alleles. A later analysis reported that several top co-occurrence clusters appeared linked to parvovirus B19, influenza, CMV and Epstein-Barr virus. In both the original and validation cohorts, the classifier was reported to diagnose cytomegalovirus status with high specificity and sensitivity. When HLA alleles, especially DR and DQ, strongly co-occurred, TCR associations were difficult to assign to individual alleles. Immune exposure information for the cohort was limited to CMV serostatus. While some public TCRs were present in many individuals, most TCR sequences turned up only very rarely across donors. Some IMGT-functional V segments, including TRBV6-2 and TRBV6-3, could not be told apart with the 87-base-pair reads, so those segments were excluded. This cohort had only TCR beta chains sequenced, and the lack of alpha or paired-chain data limited which features could be detected. An earlier analysis of 450 to 750 of the donors showed that most TCR beta V segments appeared in productive rearrangements either about 90% or about 30% of the time, which broadly matched IMGT annotations. Because counts were too low, about 18 rarely observed V segments, including chromosome 9 orphons, were excluded from the earlier analysis of roughly 580 of the donors. Most CMV-associated TCR beta chains appeared to be HLA-restricted in a later analysis, and the HLA associations seemed to be driven largely by CMV exposure. Correlated functional status among segregating V segments might be attributable to linkage disequilibrium, but an unknown experimental factor could not be ruled out. It was suggested by the authors that the approach could potentially be generalized to other disease states and immunological phenotypes. In vitro tests confirmed that a few of the cytomegalovirus-associated TCR beta chains recognize cytomegalovirus antigens. In a later analysis, HLA-associated TCR beta chains showed more clonal expansion and lower generation probabilities than non-associated chains that were equally common. Because some donors lacked HLA typing at each locus, the association tests relied only on the typed subset. The presence/absence analyses assumed that sequencing depth was roughly uniform across donors, and that assumption may not be true. In a later genetic analysis, fewer N-insertions in productive TCRs were reported among donors in an Asian-associated ancestry cluster than the roughly 640-donor mean. A cluster of highly shared sequence variants was judged likely to represent a technical artifact of the sequencing pipeline. In a later analysis, the rate of TCR association differed among HLA loci, with DRB1 alleles having the most associated TCRs and HLA-C alleles having the fewest. In the study, some 180 TCR beta chains were listed as associated with cytomegalovirus.

Libraries were prepared through the immunoSEQ multiplex PCR assay. The multiplex PCR relied on a mix of 60 forward primers for TCR Vbeta segments and 13 reverse primers for TCR Jbeta segments. The CDR3 region of rearranged TCR beta genes was amplified from genomic DNA by a multiplex PCR assay. On the Illumina HiSeq System, the amplified TCR beta libraries were sequenced as 87-base-pair reads. On the authors' methods: A later analysis tallied roughly 80 million unique TCR beta chains across the approximately 670 repertoires, and some 12 million of those chains were shared by two or more donors. Raw reads were error-corrected and collapsed into unique sequences by a nearest-neighbor algorithm in which closely related sequences were merged to remove PCR and sequencing errors. Alignment of CDR3 sequences to IMGT reference sequences was used to assign V, D and J gene segments. For a sequence to be retained, a match of at least six nucleotides was required to both a V gene segment and a J gene segment. Rearrangements were called productive when the CDR3 lacked stop codons and stayed in frame with V and J; all others were non-productive. CDR3 was defined according to IMGT convention as the region running from the second conserved V-encoded cysteine to the conserved J-encoded phenylalanine. In an earlier analysis of 500 to 650 of the donors, sequences lacking an unambiguous match to a single V gene segment were excluded. An earlier analysis of over 450 of the donors classified V segments as functional when productive rearrangements were above 56.7% and as segregating when the standard deviation between donors was above 5%. A statistical classification framework was built for diagnosing cytomegalovirus status from the catalog of TCR beta chain sequences. A later analysis assigned V and J genes by comparing TCR nucleotide sequences with IMGT/GENE-DB human TR gene sequences. The TCRdist pipeline was used in a later analysis to assign CDR3 sequences and most-parsimonious VDJ recombination scenarios. In a later analysis, every TCR beta chain was defined by the combination of its CDR3 amino acid sequence and its V-gene family, and reads without a unique V-gene family were dropped. To address suspected cross-contamination and a sequencing artifact, a later analysis removed a few hundred highly shared, low-generation-probability nucleotide sequences. A later analysis calculated a clonal expansion index for each public chain from normalized within-repertoire ranks of inferred template counts. In a later analysis, generation probabilities were computed using a VDJ recombination model fitted to out-of-frame rearrangements, and the results were checked against IGoR. A later analysis scored TCR-TCR, TCR-HLA and TCR-CMV co-occurrence with hypergeometric tests, applying a repertoire-size bias correction to TCR pairs. A later analysis estimated false discovery rates by permuting HLA or CMV assignments 20 times. In a later analysis, co-occurring TCRs were grouped using DBSCAN, with TCRdist sequence similarity added in when clustering inside HLA-allele-positive subsets. For co-occurrence clustering, repertoires with fewer than 30,000 or more than 120,000 public chains were excluded, along with 4 to 6 repertoires with anomalous nucleotide sharing. TCRdb re-hosts the immuneACCESS table, in-frame sequences only. Its copies lack some clones; in the studies checked, an unresolved V gene accounts for under half of them, and the cause for the rest is not known. V and J calls and clone size come straight from that table; D and trimming were deduced from the DNA. Counted in this sample were 110,000 to 150,000 clones; 70% to 85% of them appeared once. Of the sample, more than 1.5% falls within the top ten clones.

At the junction V is shortened by 1 base and J by 3 bases; bases outside the gene matches: 4. The CDR1 and CDR2 encoded by the germline V gene (reference sequence) are SGHNT and YYREEE. The CDR3 sequence holds 15 residues, the cysteine and phenylalanine included. The kept DNA is CDR3 alone, 45 bases in frame from the first base. The cohort consisted of 600 to 750 healthy bone marrow donors. At the time of sampling, all cohort members were nominally healthy, though unrecorded immune exposures were likely present. The donor was CMV seronegative and belonged to the group of approximately 320 seronegative cohort members. Every donor gave a peripheral blood sample, and the peripheral blood mononuclear cells from that sample were used for TCR beta sequencing. Genomic DNA extraction from the blood cell samples was performed with the Qiagen DNeasy Blood Extraction Kit. Note on this clone: The clone's antigen remains unknown. No much larger clone is present one base from it, and per-base qualities are unavailable.

The chain was built from TRBV5-4 and TRBJ2-7, and 10 junctional nucleotides match TRBD2. This TCR derives from a woman in her forties in good health and CMV-seronegative. The sequenced sample was PBMCs. CDR3 loop: CASSLSSGSLYEQYF. The sequence in DNA is TGTGCCAGCAGCTTGTCTAGCGGGAGTCTCTACGAGCAGTACTTC.